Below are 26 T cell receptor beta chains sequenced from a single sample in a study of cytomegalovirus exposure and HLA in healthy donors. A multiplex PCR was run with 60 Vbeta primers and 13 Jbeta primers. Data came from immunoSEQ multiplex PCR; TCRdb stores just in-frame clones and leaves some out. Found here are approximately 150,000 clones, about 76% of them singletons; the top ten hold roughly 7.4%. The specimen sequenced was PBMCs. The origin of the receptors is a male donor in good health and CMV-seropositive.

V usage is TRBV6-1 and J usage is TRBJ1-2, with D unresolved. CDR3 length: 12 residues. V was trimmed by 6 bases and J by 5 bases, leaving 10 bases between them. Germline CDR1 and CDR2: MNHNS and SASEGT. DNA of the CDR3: TGTGCCAGCAGCCCTAGTCGGTATGGCTACACCTTC. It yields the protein CASSPSRYGYTF.

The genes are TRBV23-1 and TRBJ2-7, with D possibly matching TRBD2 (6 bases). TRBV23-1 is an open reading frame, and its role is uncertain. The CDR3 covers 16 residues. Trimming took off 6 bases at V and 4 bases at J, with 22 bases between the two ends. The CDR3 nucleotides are TGCGCCAGCAGCCAAAAACAATCACGGGGGAGATACGAGCAGTACTTC. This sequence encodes CASSQKQSRGRYEQYF.

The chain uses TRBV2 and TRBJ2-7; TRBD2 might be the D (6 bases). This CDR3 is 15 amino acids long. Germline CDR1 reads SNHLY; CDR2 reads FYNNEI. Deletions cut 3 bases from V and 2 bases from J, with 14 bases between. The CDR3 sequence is CASSEKRARPYEQYF. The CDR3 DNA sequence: TGTGCCAGCAGTGAGAAGCGGGCCCGTCCCTACGAGCAGTACTTC.

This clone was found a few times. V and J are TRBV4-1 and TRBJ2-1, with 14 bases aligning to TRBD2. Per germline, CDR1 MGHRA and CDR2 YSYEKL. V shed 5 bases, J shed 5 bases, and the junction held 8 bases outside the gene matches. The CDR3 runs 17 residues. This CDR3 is CASSGWTSGGNDNEQFF. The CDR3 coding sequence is TGCGCCAGCAGCGGCTGGACTAGCGGGGGGAACGACAATGAGCAGTTCTTC.

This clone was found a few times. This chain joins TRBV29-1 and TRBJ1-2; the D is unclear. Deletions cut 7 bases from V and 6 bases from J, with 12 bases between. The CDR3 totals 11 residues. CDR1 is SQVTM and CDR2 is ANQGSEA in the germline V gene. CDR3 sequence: CSAEEKNGYTF. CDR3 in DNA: TGCAGCGCTGAGGAGAAGAATGGCTACACCTTC.

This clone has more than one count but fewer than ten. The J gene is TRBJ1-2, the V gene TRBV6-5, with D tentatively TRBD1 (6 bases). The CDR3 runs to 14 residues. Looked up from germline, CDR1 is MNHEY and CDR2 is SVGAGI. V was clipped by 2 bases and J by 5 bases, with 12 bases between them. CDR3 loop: CASSYRQGIYGYTF. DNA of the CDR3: TGTGCCAGCAGTTACCGGCAGGGGATTTATGGCTACACCTTC.

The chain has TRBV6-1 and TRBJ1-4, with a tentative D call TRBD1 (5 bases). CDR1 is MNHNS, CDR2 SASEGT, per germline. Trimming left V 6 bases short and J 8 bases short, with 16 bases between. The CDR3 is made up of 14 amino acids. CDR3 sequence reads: CASRDPGGGEKLFF. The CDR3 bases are TGTGCCAGCAGGGACCCCGGGGGAGGAGAAAAACTGTTTTTT.

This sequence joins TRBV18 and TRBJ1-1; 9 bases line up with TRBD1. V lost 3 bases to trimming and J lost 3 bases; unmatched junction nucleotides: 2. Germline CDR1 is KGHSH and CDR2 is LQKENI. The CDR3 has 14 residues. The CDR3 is CASSPRQGDTEAFF. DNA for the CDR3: TGTGCCAGCTCACCGAGACAGGGGGACACTGAAGCTTTCTTT.

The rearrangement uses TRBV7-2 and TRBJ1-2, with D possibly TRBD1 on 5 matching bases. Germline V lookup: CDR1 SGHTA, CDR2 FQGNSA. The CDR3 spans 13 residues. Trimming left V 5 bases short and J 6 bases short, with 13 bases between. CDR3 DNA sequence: TGTGCCAGCAGCCGTCGCGGGGGAGATGGCTACACCTTC. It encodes CASSRRGGDGYTF.

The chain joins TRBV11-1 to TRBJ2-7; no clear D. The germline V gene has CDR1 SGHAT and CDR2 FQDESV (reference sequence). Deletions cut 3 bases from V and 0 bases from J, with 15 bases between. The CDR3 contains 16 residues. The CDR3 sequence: CASSFARRVISYEQYF. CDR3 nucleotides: TGTGCCAGCAGCTTCGCTCGTCGGGTTATCTCCTACGAGCAGTACTTC.

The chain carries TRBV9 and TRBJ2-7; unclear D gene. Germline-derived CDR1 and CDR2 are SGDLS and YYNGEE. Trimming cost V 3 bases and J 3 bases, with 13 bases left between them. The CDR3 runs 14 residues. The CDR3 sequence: CASSALDDFYEQYF. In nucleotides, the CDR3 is TGTGCCAGCAGCGCTCTAGACGACTTCTACGAGCAGTACTTC.

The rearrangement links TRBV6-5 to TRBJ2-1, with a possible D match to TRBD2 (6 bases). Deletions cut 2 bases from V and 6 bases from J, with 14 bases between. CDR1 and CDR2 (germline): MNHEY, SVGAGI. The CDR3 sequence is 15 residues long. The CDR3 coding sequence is TGTGCCAGCAGTTACGGGGGGTTGGCTTCCAATGAGCAGTTCTTC. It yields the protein CASSYGGLASNEQFF.

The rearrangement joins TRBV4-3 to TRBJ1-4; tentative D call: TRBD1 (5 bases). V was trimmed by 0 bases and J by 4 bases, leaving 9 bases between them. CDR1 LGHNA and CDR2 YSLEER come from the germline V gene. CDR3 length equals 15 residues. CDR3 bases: TGCGCCAGCAGCCAAGATCCCGGGGGTAATGAAAAACTGTTTTTT. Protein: CASSQDPGGNEKLFF.

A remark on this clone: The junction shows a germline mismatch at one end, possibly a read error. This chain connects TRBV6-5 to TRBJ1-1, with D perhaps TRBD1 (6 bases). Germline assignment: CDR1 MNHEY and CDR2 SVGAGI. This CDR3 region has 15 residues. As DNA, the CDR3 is TGTGCCGGCAGTTTTAACAGGGAGTCGAACACTGAAGCTTTCTTT. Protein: CAGSFNRESNTEAFF.

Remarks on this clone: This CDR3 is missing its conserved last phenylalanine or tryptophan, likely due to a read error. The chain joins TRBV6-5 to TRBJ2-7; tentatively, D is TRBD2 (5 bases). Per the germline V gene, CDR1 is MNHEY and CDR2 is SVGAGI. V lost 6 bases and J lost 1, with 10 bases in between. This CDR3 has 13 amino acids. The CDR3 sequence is CASSWPGSYEQYL. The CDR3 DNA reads TGTGCCAGCAGCTGGCCGGGGTCCTACGAGCAGTACCTC.

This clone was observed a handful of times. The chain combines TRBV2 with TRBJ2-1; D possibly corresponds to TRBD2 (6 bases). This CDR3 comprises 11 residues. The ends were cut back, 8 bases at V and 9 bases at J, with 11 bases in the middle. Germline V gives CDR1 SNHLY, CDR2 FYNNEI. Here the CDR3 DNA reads TGTGCCAGCTATGGAGGGGCTGAGCAGTTCTTC. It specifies CASYGGAEQFF.

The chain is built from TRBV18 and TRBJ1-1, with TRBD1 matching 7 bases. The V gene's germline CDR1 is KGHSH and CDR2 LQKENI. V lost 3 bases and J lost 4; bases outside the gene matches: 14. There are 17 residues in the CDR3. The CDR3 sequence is CASSPLETGLHFTEAFF. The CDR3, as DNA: TGTGCCAGCTCACCGCTAGAGACAGGGTTGCATTTCACTGAAGCTTTCTTT. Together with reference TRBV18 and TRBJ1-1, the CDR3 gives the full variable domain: NAGVMQNPRHLVRRRGQEARLRCSPMKGHSHVYWYRQLPEEGLKFMVYLQKENIIDESGMPKERFSAEFPKEGPSILRIQQVVRGDSAAYFCASSPLETGLHFTEAFFGQGTRLTVV.

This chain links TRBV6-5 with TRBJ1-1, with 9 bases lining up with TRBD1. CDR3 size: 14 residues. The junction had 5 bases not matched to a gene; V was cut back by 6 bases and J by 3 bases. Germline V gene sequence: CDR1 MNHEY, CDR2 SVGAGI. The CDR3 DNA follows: TGTGCCAGCAGCCCGGGACAGGGCTACACTGAAGCTTTCTTT. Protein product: CASSPGQGYTEAFF.

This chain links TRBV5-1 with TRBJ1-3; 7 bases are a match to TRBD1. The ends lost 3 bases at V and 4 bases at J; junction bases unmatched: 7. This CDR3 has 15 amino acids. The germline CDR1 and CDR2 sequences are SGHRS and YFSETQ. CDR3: CASSYEGARGNTIYF. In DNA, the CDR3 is TGCGCCAGCAGCTACGAGGGGGCCCGGGGAAACACCATATATTTT.

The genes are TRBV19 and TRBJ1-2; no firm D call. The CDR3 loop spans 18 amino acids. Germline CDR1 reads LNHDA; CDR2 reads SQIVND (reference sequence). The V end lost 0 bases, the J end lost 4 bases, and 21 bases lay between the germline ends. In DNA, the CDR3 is TGTGCCAGTAGTATAGATGTGGGTCTCGAAGGCAGGATCTATGGCTACACCTTC. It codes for CASSIDVGLEGRIYGYTF.

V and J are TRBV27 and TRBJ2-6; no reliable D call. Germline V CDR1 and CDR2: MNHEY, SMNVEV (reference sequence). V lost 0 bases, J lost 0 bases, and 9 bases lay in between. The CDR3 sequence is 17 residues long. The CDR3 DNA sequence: TGTGCCAGCAGTTTATCGTTGAGGTTCTCTGGGGCCAACGTCCTGACTTTC. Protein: CASSLSLRFSGANVLTF.

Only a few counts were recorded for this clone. In DNA form, the CDR3 reads TGTGCCAGCAGTTTATGGGGACAGGACAGGGGAAATCTCCAGCAGTACTTC. Translating it yields CASSLWGQDRGNLQQYF. The chain recombines TRBV27 with TRBJ2-7; the match to TRBD1 covers 9 bases. The CDR3 has 17 residues. In germline, CDR1 is MNHEY, CDR2 SMNVEV (reference sequence). The J segment lost 8 bases and the V segment lost 1 base, leaving 15 bases of the junction unmatched.

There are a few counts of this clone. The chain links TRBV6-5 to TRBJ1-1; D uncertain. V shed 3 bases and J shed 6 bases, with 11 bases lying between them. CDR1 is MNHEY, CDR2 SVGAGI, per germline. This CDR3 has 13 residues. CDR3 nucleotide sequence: TGTGCCAGCAGTTATGATACAGTTTCTGAAGCTTTCTTT. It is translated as CASSYDTVSEAFF.

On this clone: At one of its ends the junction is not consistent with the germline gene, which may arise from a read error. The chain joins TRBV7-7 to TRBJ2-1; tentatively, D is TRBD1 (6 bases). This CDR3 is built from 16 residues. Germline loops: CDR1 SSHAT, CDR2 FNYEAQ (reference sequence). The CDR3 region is CASSLGGGAKFDEQFF. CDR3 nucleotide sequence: TGTGCTAGCAGCTTAGGTGGGGGCGCGAAGTTCGATGAGCAGTTCTTC. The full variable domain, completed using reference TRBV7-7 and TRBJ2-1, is GAGVSQSPRYKVTKRGQDVTLRCDPISSHATLYWYQQALGQGPEFLTYFNYEAQPDKSGLPSDRFSAERPEGSISTLTIQRTEQRDSAMYRCASSLGGGAKFDEQFFGPGTRLTVL.

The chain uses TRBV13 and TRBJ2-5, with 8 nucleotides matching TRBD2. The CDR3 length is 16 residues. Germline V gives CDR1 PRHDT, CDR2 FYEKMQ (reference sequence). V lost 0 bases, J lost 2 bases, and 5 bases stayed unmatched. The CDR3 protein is CASSLGLAGLQETQYF. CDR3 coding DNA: TGTGCCAGCAGCTTAGGTTTAGCGGGACTTCAAGAGACCCAGTACTTC.

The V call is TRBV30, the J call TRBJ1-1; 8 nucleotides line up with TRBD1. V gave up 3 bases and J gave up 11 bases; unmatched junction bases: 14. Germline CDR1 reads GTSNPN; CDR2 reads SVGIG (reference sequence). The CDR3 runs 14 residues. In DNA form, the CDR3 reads TGTGCCTGGAGGGCGGACAGGGAAGTTGTAAGGGCTTTCTTT. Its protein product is CAWRADREVVRAFF.